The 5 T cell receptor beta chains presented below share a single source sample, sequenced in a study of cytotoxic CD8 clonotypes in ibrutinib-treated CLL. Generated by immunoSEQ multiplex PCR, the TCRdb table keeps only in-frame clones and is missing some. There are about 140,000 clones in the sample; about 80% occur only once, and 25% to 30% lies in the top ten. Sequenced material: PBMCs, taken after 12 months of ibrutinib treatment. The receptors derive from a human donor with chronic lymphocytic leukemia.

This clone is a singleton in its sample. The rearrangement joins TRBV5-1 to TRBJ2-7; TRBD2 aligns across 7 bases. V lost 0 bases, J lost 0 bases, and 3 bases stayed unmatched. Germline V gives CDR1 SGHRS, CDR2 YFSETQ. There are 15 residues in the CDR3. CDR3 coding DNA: TGCGCCAGCAGCTTGGGGGAGGGGAGCTCCTACGAGCAGTACTTC. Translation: CASSLGEGSSYEQYF.

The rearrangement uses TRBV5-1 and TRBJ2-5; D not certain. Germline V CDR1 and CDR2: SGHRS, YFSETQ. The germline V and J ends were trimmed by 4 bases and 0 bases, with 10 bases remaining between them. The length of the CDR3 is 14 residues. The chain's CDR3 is CASSASGNQETQYF. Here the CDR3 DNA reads TGCGCCAGCAGCGCCAGTGGGAACCAAGAGACCCAGTACTTC.

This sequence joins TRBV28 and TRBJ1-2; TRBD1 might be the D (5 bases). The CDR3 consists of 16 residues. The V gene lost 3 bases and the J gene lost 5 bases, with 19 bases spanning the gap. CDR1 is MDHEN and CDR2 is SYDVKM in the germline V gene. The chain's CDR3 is CASSFLTGQTVYGYTF. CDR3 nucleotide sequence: TGTGCCAGCAGTTTTTTAACGGGGCAGACCGTTTATGGCTACACCTTC.

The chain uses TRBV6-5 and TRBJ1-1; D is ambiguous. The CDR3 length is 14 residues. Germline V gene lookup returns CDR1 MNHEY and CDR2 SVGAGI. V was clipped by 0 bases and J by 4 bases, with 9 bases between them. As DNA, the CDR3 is TGTGCCAGCAGTTACTCGAAGGGTGGCACTGAAGCTTTCTTT. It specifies CASSYSKGGTEAFF.

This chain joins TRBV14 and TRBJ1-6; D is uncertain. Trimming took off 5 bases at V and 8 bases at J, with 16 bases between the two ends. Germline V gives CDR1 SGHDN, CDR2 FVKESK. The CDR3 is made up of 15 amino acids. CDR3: CASSLGVRAYSPLHF. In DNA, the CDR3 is TGTGCCAGCAGCTTAGGTGTCCGAGCCTATTCACCCCTCCACTTT. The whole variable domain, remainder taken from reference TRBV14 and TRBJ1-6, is EAGVTQFPSHSVIEKGQTVTLRCDPISGHDNLYWYRRVMGKEIKFLLHFVKESKQDESGMPNNRFLAERTGGTYSTLKVQPAELEDSGVYFCASSLGVRAYSPLHFGNGTRLTVT.